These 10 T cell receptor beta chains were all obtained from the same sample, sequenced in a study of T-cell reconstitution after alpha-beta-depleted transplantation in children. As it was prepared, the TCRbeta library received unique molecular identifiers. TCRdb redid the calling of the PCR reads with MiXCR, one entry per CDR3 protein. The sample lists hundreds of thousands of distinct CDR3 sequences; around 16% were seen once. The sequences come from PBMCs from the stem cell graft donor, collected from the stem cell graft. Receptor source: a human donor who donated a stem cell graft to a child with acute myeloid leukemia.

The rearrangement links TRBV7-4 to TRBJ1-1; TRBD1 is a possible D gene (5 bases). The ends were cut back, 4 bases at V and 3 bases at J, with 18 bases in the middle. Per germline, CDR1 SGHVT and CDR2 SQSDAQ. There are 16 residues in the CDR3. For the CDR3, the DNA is TGTGCCAGCAGCTCCTTTCGGGCAGGGCGGGACACTGAAGCTTTCTTT. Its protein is CASSSFRAGRDTEAFF. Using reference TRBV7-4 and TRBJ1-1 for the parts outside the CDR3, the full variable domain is GAGVSQSPRYKVAKRGRDVALRCDSISGHVTLYWYRQTLGQGSEVLTYSQSDAQRDKSGRPSGRFSAERPERSVSTLKIQRTEQGDSAVYLCASSSFRAGRDTEAFFGQGTRLTVV.

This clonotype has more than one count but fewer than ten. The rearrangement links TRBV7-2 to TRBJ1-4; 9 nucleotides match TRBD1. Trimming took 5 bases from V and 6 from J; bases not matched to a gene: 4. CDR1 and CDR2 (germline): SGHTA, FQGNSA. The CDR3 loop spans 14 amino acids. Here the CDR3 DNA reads TGTGCCAGCAGCGCGGGACAGGGAGATGAAAAACTGTTTTTT. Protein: CASSAGQGDEKLFF.

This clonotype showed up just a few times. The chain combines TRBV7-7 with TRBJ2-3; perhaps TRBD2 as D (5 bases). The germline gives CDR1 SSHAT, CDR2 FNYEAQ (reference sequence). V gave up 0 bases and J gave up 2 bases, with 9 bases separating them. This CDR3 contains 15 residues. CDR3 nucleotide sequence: TGTGCCAGCAGCTTAGCGGGTCTAGCCACAGATACGCAGTATTTT. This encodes CASSLAGLATDTQYF. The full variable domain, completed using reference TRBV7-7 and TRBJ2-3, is GAGVSQSPRYKVTKRGQDVTLRCDPISSHATLYWYQQALGQGPEFLTYFNYEAQPDKSGLPSDRFSAERPEGSISTLTIQRTEQRDSAMYRCASSLAGLATDTQYFGPGTRLTVL.

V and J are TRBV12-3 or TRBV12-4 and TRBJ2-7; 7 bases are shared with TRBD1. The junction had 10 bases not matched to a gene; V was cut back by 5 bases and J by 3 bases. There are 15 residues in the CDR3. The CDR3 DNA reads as TGTGCCAGCAGTAAAATCGACAGGGAAGGCTACGAGCAGTACTTC. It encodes CASSKIDREGYEQYF.

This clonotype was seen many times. The DNA of the CDR3 is TGTGCCAGCAGTTACGACCGGGACAGGGGCACAGATACGCAGTATTTT. Its protein is CASSYDRDRGTDTQYF. The chain recombines TRBV6-5 with TRBJ2-3; 9 nucleotides match TRBD1. This CDR3 has 16 amino acids. V lost 2 bases to trimming and J lost 1 base; unmatched junction nucleotides: 4. Germline loops: CDR1 MNHEY, CDR2 SVGAGI.

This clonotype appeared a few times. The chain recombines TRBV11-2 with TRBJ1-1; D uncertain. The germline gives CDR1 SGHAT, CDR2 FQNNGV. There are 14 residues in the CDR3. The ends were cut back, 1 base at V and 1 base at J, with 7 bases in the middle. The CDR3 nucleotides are TGTGCCAGCAGCTTAGTGTCACCGAACACTGAAGCTTTCTTT. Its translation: CASSLVSPNTEAFF. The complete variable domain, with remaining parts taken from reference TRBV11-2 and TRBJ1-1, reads EAGVAQSPRYKIIEKRQSVAFWCNPISGHATLYWYQQILGQGPKLLIQFQNNGVVDDSQLPKDRFSAERLKGVDSTLKIQPAKLEDSAVYLCASSLVSPNTEAFFGQGTRLTVV.

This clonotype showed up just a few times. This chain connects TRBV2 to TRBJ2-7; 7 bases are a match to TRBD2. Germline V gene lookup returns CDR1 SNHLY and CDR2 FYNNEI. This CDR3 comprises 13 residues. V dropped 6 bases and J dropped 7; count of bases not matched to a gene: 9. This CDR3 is CASRWEGWREQYV. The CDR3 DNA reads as TGTGCCAGCAGGTGGGAGGGCTGGCGAGAGCAGTACGTC.

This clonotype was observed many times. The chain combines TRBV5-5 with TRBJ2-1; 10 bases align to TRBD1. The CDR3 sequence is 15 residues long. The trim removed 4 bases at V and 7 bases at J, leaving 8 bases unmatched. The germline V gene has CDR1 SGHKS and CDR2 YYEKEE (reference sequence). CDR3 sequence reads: CASSPGTGDLNEQFF. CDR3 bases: TGTGCCAGCAGCCCCGGGACAGGGGATTTGAATGAGCAGTTCTTC.

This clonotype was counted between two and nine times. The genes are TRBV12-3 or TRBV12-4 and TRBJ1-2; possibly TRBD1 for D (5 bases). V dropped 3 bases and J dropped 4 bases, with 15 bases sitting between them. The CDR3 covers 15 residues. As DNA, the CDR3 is TGTGCCAGCAGTTTCGTTTCGGGACCGTCCTATGGCTACACCTTC. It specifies CASSFVSGPSYGYTF.

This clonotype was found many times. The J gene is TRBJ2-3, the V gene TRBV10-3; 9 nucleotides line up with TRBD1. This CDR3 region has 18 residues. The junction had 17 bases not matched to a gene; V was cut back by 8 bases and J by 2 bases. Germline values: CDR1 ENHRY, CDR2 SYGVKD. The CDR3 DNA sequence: TGTGCCATCGGGGGGGAAAGTGGAGGACAGGGGAACACAGATACGCAGTATTTT. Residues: CAIGGESGGQGNTDTQYF.